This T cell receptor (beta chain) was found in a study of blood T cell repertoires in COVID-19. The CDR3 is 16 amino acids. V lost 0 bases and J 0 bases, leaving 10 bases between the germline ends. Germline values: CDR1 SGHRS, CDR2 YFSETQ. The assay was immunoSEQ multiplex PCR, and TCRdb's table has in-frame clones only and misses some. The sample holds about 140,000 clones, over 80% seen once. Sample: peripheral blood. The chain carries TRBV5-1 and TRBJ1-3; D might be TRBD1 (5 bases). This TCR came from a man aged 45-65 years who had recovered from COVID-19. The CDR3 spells CASSLAGGLSGNTIYF. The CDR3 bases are TGCGCCAGCAGCTTGGCCGGGGGACTCTCTGGAAACACCATATATTTT.